The clone carrying this T cell receptor beta chain has a handful of counts. Its specificity is unknown. CDR1 and CDR2 from the germline V gene are SQVTM and ANQGSEA. Trimming took 4 bases from V and 4 from J; bases not matched to a gene: 3. This CDR3 is 12 amino acids long. These data originate in a study of T-cell reconstitution after alpha-beta-depleted transplantation in children. Overall study results and limits: By about two months after transplant, alpha-beta T cells reportedly arose from several hundred graft clones that had expanded.

The authors prepared the TCRbeta library with unique molecular identifiers. TCRdb recomputed calls from the PCR reads with MiXCR, one row per CDR3 protein. The sample lists roughly 790,000 distinct CDR3 sequences, 15% to 20% occurring once. The TCR sequence derives from a male patient younger than 18 who had a stem cell transplant for acute lymphoblastic leukemia, so the T cells may come from the graft donor. Sample: PBMCs, mostly from graft donor cells, taken 360 days after TCRalphabeta/CD19-depleted stem cell transplant. The chain is built from TRBV29-1 and TRBJ1-1, with 7 bases aligning to TRBD1. The CDR3 nucleotides read TGCAGCGTTGTACAGGGGAGCACTGAAGCTTTCTTT. Translated: CSVVQGSTEAFF.